The present T cell receptor (beta chain) was sequenced within a study of cytomegalovirus exposure and HLA in healthy donors. Germline CDR1 is MDHEN and CDR2 is SYDVKM. The CDR3 totals 16 residues. J lost 5 bases, V lost 6 bases, and 11 bases had no gene match. The PCR made use of 60 Vbeta and 13 Jbeta primers. The table came from immunoSEQ multiplex PCR; TCRdb's copy has only in-frame clones and leaves some out. This table holds 50,000 to 55,000 clones. The chain carries TRBV28 and TRBJ2-1; TRBD2 matches at 9 bases. The sequence was collected from a woman aged 60-75 years in good health and CMV-seropositive. Sequencing was performed on PBMCs. DNA of the CDR3: TGTGCCAGCAGCCCCCTCAGCGGGGGGATCGACAATGAGCAGTTCTTC. Residues: CASSPLSGGIDNEQFF.